This TCR beta chain was profiled in a study of blood T cell repertoires in COVID-19. In the study overall: Specimens from acute and convalescent COVID-19 originated in the United States, Italy and Spain. PBMCs, B-cell-depleted T cells, or T cells provided the cDNA or gDNA that made up the material.

V lost 4 bases and J lost 0, with 19 bases in between. The CDR3 is 19 amino acids. Per germline, CDR1 LGHNA and CDR2 YNFKEQ. Methods used by the authors: Scientists estimated how many nucleated cells there were by amplifying reference gene primers. Sequenced by immunoSEQ multiplex PCR; TCRdb stores in-frame clones only, minus some. Clone size and the V and J calls come from that table; the DNA yielded D and trimming. The sample gives 15,000 to 20,000 clones, 90% to 95% of which show up once; 5.7% is in the top ten. The clonotype was recovered from a human donor in a cohort sampled during active COVID-19. The chain carries TRBV4-2 and TRBJ2-6; a weak D match, TRBD2 (6 bases). Sequences were obtained from peripheral blood. The DNA of the CDR3 is TGTGCCAGCAGCCCTGGGACTCCACGGGCACCCTCTGGGGCCAACGTCCTGACTTTC. Translated: CASSPGTPRAPSGANVLTF.